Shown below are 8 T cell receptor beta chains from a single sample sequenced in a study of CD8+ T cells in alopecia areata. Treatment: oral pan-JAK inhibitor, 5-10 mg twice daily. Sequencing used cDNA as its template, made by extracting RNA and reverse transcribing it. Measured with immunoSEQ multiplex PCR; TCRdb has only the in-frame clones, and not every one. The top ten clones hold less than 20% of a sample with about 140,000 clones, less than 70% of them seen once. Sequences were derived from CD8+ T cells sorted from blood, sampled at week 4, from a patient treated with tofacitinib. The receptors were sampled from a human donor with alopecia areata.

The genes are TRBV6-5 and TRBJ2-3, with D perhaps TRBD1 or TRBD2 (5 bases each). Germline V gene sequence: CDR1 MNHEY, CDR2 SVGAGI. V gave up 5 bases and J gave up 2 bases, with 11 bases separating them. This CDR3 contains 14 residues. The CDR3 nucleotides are TGTGCCAGCAGTGAGGGGTTATTCACAGATACGCAGTATTTT. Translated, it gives CASSEGLFTDTQYF.

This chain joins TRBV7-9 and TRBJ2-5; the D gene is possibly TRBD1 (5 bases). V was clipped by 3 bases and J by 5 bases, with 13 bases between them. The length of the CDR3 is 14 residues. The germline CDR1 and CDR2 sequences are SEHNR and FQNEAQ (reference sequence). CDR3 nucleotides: TGTGCCAGCAGCTTTCAGGGTTTAGGCGAGACCCAGTACTTC. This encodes CASSFQGLGETQYF.

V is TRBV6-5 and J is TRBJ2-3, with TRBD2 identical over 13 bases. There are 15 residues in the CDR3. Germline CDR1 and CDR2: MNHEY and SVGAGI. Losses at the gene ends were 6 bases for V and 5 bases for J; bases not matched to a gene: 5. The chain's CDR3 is CASSTGTSGVDTQYF. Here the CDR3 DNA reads TGTGCCAGCAGCACCGGGACTAGCGGGGTAGATACGCAGTATTTT.

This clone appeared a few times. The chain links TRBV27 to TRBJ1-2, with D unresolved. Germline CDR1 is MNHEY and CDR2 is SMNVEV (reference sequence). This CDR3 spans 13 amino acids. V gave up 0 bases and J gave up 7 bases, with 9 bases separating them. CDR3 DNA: TGTGCCAGCAGTTTATCGAGTTTAGGTGGCTACACCTTC. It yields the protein CASSLSSLGGYTF.

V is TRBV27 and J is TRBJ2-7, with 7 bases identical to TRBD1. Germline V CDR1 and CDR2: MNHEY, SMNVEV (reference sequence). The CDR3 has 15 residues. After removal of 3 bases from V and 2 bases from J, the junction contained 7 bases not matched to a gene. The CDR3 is CASSFKGQKTYEQYF. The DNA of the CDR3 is TGTGCCAGCAGTTTTAAGGGACAGAAGACCTACGAGCAGTACTTC.

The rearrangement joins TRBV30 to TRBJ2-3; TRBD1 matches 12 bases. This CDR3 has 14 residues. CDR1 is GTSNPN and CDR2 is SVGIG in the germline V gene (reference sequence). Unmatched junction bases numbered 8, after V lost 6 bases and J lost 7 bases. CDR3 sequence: CACRDRGLGHTQYF. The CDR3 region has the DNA TGTGCCTGCCGGGACAGGGGGCTGGGTCATACGCAGTATTTT.

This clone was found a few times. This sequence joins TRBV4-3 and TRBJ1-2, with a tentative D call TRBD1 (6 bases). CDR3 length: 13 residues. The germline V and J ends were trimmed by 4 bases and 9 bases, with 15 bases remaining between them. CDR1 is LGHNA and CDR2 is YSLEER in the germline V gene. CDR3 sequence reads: CASSPDRRWSYTF. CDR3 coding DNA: TGCGCCAGCAGCCCGGACAGACGGTGGAGCTACACCTTC.

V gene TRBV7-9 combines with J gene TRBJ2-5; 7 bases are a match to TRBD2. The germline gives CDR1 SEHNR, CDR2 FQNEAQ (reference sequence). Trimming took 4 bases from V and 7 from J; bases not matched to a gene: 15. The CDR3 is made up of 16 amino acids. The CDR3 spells CASSSKRDPGPGTQYF. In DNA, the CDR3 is TGTGCCAGCAGCTCAAAGCGGGACCCCGGGCCTGGGACCCAGTACTTC.